The 20 T cell receptor beta chains given below trace back to one sample, sequenced in a study of blood T cells in healthy people across ages. A sample-barcoded 5' primer and a J-beta primer mix were used in a second PCR of about 6 to 11 cycles. Each CDR3 protein gets one entry after TCRdb re-called the 5' RACE reads with MiXCR. The top ten clones hold 30% to 40% of a sample with hundreds of thousands of distinct CDR3 sequences, approximately 50% of them seen once. Sequencing used blood. Receptors were obtained from a man aged 60 to 75 in good health.

This rearrangement joins TRBV6-5 to TRBJ1-4, with 9 bases aligning to TRBD1. CDR3 length equals 16 residues. V was pared by 0 bases and J by 8 bases, with 7 bases of the junction left unmatched. Germline assignment: CDR1 MNHEY and CDR2 SVGAGI. The CDR3: CASSYSVDRGSEKLFF. The CDR3 nucleotides are TGTGCCAGCAGTTACTCGGTGGACAGGGGAAGCGAAAAACTGTTTTTT.

The V gene is TRBV18, the J gene TRBJ2-2; no clear D. CDR3 length: 12 amino acids. Trimming stripped 6 bases from V and 6 bases from J, with 8 bases between. Per the germline V gene, CDR1 is KGHSH and CDR2 is LQKENI. The CDR3 sequence is CASSEYAGELFF. The DNA for the CDR3 is TGTGCCAGCTCTGAATATGCCGGGGAGCTGTTTTTT. Together with reference TRBV18 and TRBJ2-2, the CDR3 gives the full variable domain: NAGVMQNPRHLVRRRGQEARLRCSPMKGHSHVYWYRQLPEEGLKFMVYLQKENIIDESGMPKERFSAEFPKEGPSILRIQQVVRGDSAAYFCASSEYAGELFFGEGSRLTVL.

The chain recombines TRBV28 with TRBJ2-7; unclear D gene. The CDR3 covers 12 residues. Germline CDR1 reads MDHEN; CDR2 reads SYDVKM. V lost 4 bases and J lost 3, with 7 bases in between. The CDR3 spells CASSSTVYEQYF. The CDR3 DNA sequence: TGTGCCAGCAGTTCGACGGTCTACGAGCAGTACTTC.

This sequence joins TRBV20-1 and TRBJ2-4; D is perhaps TRBD1 (7 bases). The ends were cut back, 6 bases at V and 7 bases at J, with 16 bases in the middle. CDR3 length: 13 amino acids. Germline CDR1 DFQATT, CDR2 SNEGSKA (reference sequence). CDR3 sequence: CSATTSRGNIQYF. In DNA, the CDR3 is TGCAGTGCCACAACTAGCAGGGGGAACATTCAGTACTTC.

This rearrangement joins TRBV11-2 to TRBJ1-6; D gene uncertain. Germline CDR1 is SGHAT and CDR2 is FQNNGV. The CDR3 extends over 15 amino acids. V shed 0 bases and J shed 9 bases, with 12 bases lying between them. CDR3 bases: TGTGCCAGCAGCTTAGAGGACGGGCTTGTTTCACCCCTCCACTTT. It is translated as CASSLEDGLVSPLHF.

This chain links TRBV20-1 with TRBJ2-1; 10 positions match TRBD2. The CDR3 spans 16 residues. V shed 2 bases, J shed 2 bases, and the junction held 6 bases outside the gene matches. Germline values: CDR1 DFQATT, CDR2 SNEGSKA (reference sequence). Written as DNA, the CDR3 is TGCAGTGCTAGAAGTAGGACTAGCGGAACCTACAATGAGCAGTTCTTC. It yields the protein CSARSRTSGTYNEQFF.

The chain is built from TRBV3-1 and TRBJ1-2, with D possibly matching TRBD1 (6 bases). CDR1 LGHDT and CDR2 YNNKEL come from the germline V gene (reference sequence). CDR3 length equals 14 residues. The V and J ends lost 1 base and 4 bases respectively, with 10 bases between them. CDR3 in DNA: TGTGCCAGCAGCCAAGGGGACATCTCCTATGGCTACACCTTC. Translation: CASSQGDISYGYTF.

With respect to this clonotype: Relative to the germline gene, one junction end is altered; a read error may explain this. This chain links TRBV2 with TRBJ2-1; no clear D. CDR3 length: 12 amino acids. Germline values: CDR1 SNHLY, CDR2 FYNNEI. CDR3 sequence: CASRQPYNGQFF. CDR3 DNA sequence: TGTGCCAGCAGACAGCCTTACAATGGGCAGTTCTTC.

The rearrangement links TRBV2 to TRBJ2-1, with 9 bases identical to TRBD2. The length of the CDR3 is 13 residues. V lost 6 bases and J lost 7; bases outside the gene matches: 4. Germline-derived CDR1 and CDR2 are SNHLY and FYNNEI. The CDR3 DNA follows: TGTGCCAGCAGCGGACTAGCGCGTAATGAGCAGTTCTTC. Translated, it gives CASSGLARNEQFF.

On this clonotype: Germline is not matched at one junction end, which may reflect a read error. The chain carries TRBV24-1 and TRBJ1-1, with D tentatively TRBD1 (5 bases). Germline CDR1 KGHDR, CDR2 SFDVKD. This CDR3 spans 12 amino acids. CDR3 sequence: CATSVGGSEVFF. In DNA, the CDR3 is TGTGCCACCAGTGTCGGGGGTAGTGAAGTTTTCTTT.

This clonotype showed up just once. This may be a read error, as it is one base from a much larger clone. The gene calls are TRBV3-1 and TRBJ2-5; D gene ambiguous. Germline V gene lookup returns CDR1 LGHDT and CDR2 YNNKEL (reference sequence). The CDR3 covers 15 residues. V lost 0 bases and J 5 bases, leaving 13 bases between the germline ends. The CDR3 DNA is TGTGCCAGCAGCCAAGATCAGCGAGTGAGTGAGACCCAGTACTTC. Protein product: CASSQDQRVSETQYF.

This clonotype showed up just a few times. This sequence joins TRBV27 and TRBJ2-1; unclear D gene. Trimming removed 5 bases from V and 6 bases from J, with 8 bases in between. CDR1 and CDR2 (germline): MNHEY, SMNVEV (reference sequence). This CDR3 has 12 residues. The CDR3 spells CASSPAGNEQFF. In nucleotides, the CDR3 is TGTGCCAGCAGTCCGGCCGGCAATGAGCAGTTCTTC.

This clonotype appeared a few times. The chain uses TRBV28 and TRBJ2-5; 10 bases match TRBD2. This CDR3 is 16 amino acids long. V trimming: 7 bases; J trimming: 5 bases; junction bases outside the gene matches: 13. Germline values: CDR1 MDHEN, CDR2 SYDVKM. The CDR3 DNA reads as TGTGCCAGCAACCCGGGACTAGCGTTTGTCGGGGAGACCCAGTACTTC. Translating it yields CASNPGLAFVGETQYF.

V and J are TRBV5-1 and TRBJ2-2, with D possibly being TRBD2 (5 bases). Trimming pared 5 bases from V and 6 bases from J, leaving 17 bases between. Germline CDR1 SGHRS, CDR2 YFSETQ. The CDR3 runs 15 residues. The CDR3 DNA follows: TGCGCCAGCAGAACCACTACCACTAGTGCCGGGGAGCTGTTTTTT. This codes for CASRTTTTSAGELFF.

J is TRBJ2-6 and V is TRBV19; either TRBD1 or TRBD2 may fit D (5 bases each). There are 16 residues in the CDR3. CDR1 and CDR2 (germline): LNHDA, SQIVND (reference sequence). V dropped 6 bases and J dropped 4 bases, with 16 bases sitting between them. CDR3 sequence (DNA): TGTGCCAGTAGCGACACGAGGGGATCGGGGGCCAACGTCCTGACTTTC. This sequence encodes CASSDTRGSGANVLTF.

This rearrangement joins TRBV5-1 to TRBJ1-4, with 8 positions matching TRBD1. V trimming: 0 bases; J trimming: 2 bases; junction bases outside the gene matches: 15. Germline V gene lookup returns CDR1 SGHRS and CDR2 YFSETQ. This CDR3 is 20 amino acids long. The CDR3 loop reads CASSLEAGGAGSVTNEKLFF. As DNA, the CDR3 is TGCGCCAGCAGCTTGGAGGCAGGGGGCGCAGGTTCTGTCACTAATGAAAAACTGTTTTTT.

This chain links TRBV15 with TRBJ1-4, with TRBD1 matching over 7 bases. This CDR3 has 14 residues. V lost 4 bases and J lost 7; bases outside the gene matches: 6. Germline V gene data show CDR1 as LNHNV and CDR2 as YYDKDF (reference sequence). CDR3 coding DNA: TGTGCCACCAGCATTTACAGGGGAAGTGAAAAACTGTTTTTT. Protein: CATSIYRGSEKLFF.

The chain has TRBV24-1 and TRBJ2-1; D is ambiguous. The DNA end favors TRBJ2-7, so the J call may be wrong. The CDR3 runs 12 residues. Germline CDR1 KGHDR, CDR2 SFDVKD. In DNA, the CDR3 is TGTGCCACCAGTGGTGGGTTGGATGAGCAGTACTTC. It is translated as CATSGGLDEQYF.

The V call is TRBV7-9, the J call TRBJ1-2, with 8 bases aligning to TRBD1. Germline V lookup: CDR1 SEHNR, CDR2 FQNEAQ (reference sequence). This CDR3 spans 14 amino acids. J gave up 6 bases and V 2 bases, and 5 bases lay outside the gene matches. CDR3 sequence: CASSLTQGAHGYTF. The CDR3 DNA follows: TGTGCCAGCAGCTTAACCCAGGGGGCGCATGGCTACACCTTC.

The chain links TRBV5-1 to TRBJ2-5; TRBD1 matches 9 bases. The germline gives CDR1 SGHRS, CDR2 YFSETQ. V lost 4 bases and J lost 2; bases outside the gene matches: 6. The CDR3 spans 15 residues. The chain's CDR3 is CASSRTGVFQETQYF. CDR3 DNA sequence: TGCGCCAGCAGCCGGACAGGGGTGTTTCAAGAGACCCAGTACTTC.